This T cell receptor beta chain emerged from a study of T-cell memory formation after mild COVID-19 (TCRdb year 2021). Regarding the research as a whole: TCR sequence clusters from the two donors were largely donor specific. The cohort comprised two young, previously healthy adult volunteers, one female and one male. T-cell clones expanding and contracting after mild COVID-19 in two donors were tracked by longitudinal TCRalpha and TCRbeta repertoire sequencing.

Ficoll-Paque density gradient centrifugation was the method used to isolate PBMCs. The listed sequencing device is Illumina NovaSeq 6000. Using 5'RACE with constant-segment primers, TCRalpha and TCRbeta cDNA libraries were constructed, with sample barcodes and unique molecular identifiers added in the process. Trizol reagent was used to extract RNA from every sample. Libraries were amplified in two PCR steps, with a second sample barcode and Illumina TruSeq adapters added in the second step. Sequencing of the libraries was done on an Illumina NovaSeq, producing 2 x 150 bp paired-end reads. The source study handled its data this way. With migec v1.2.7, reads were demultiplexed and then collapsed into UMI-guided consensus sequences. Using mixcr v2.1.11, UMI consensuses were aligned to TRA and TRB V and J templates and then assembled into clonotypes. A clonotype was counted as expanded or contracted only if both edgeR and NoisET called the change significant, with noise models trained on biological replicates. For edgeR calls, the cutoffs were a false discovery rate-adjusted p below 0.01 and a log2 fold-change threshold of 1. As an exploratory analysis of dynamics, max-normalized trajectories of the 1000 most abundant clonotypes were examined with PCA combined with hierarchical clustering. The CD4 or CD8 phenotype of responding clones was assigned using the separately sequenced CD4+ and CD8+ repertoires. Clones were called with MiXCR by TCRdb after fastp trimmed the public reads at Q25, and only in-frame beta chains were retained. Records with the same CDR3 protein are collapsed into one entry carrying the most frequent genes and DNA. These V and J calls originate from TCRdb's pipeline instead of the authors' own analysis. This sample lists under 350,000 distinct CDR3 sequences; around 15% were detected once. 22% of the sample lies in the top ten.

This clonotype has a handful of counts. The clone's antigen remains unknown. Qualities for individual bases were not recorded, and no much larger clone is one base off. Overall study results and their limits: The study covered only a couple of mild cases, and larger cohorts including severe cases with pre-infection samples were considered necessary. Balanced CD4/CD8 phenotypes were observed for clones contracting from day 15 to 85, whereas a bias towards CD4+ was observed for a second wave of clones expanding from day 15 to 37. SARS-CoV-2 specificity of the second-wave clones peaking on day 37 was not confirmed. Contracting CD4+ clones were found mainly in CM and EM memory subsets, while CD8+ clones were enriched in EMRA. Some responding clones were found in pre-infection memory, which suggests that pre-existing cross-reactive memory T cells took part in the SARS-CoV-2 response.

CDR1 and CDR2, per the germline V gene, are SGHAT and FQNNGV. Here V drops 5 bases and J drops 6 bases, and the junction holds 8 bases not matched to any gene. There are 15 amino acids in the CDR3, from cysteine to phenylalanine inclusive. Only the CDR3 portion is preserved as DNA: 45 bases, with reading frame beginning at the first base. The sequence is built from TRBV11-2 and TRBJ2-3, and 10 bases in between align with TRBD2. The clonotype comes from a young man who had mild COVID-19 (a few samples of this study predate the infection). The sample titles of this study are shuffled in the database, so cell type and time point are left out; the donor was told from shared clones. The sample taken for sequencing was PBMCs or a T cell subset sorted from them (not recorded which). The CDR3: CASSIAGGFADTQYF. The DNA is as follows: TGTGCCAGCAGCATAGCGGGGGGATTCGCCGATACGCAGTATTTT.